The TCR beta chain under discussion was sequenced for a study of shared clonotypes between healthy human individuals (dated by TCRdb to about 2020). A note on the overall study: A couple of women and three men aged 18 to 49 years were included in the cohort. For each donor, CD4 naive and CD4 memory were each run on three plates, CD8 naive on two plates, and CD8 memory on one plate. To estimate repertoire size and how much clonotypes are shared between individuals, the study performed deep sequencing of blood TCR repertoires from roughly five healthy adults. Libraries were prepared and TCR repertoires were sequenced by different laboratories using diverse techniques, in order to increase sequencing depth and limit assay-specific biases. Between about 0.85 and 10 billion PBMCs per donor were obtained by leukapheresis.

Using the deep immunoSEQ assay, TCR CDR3 regions were amplified from genomic DNA by multiplex PCR. Extracted genomic DNA from each cell subset was spread evenly across all wells of several immunoSEQ 96-well plates, with each plate serving as a replicate. For sorted subsets, each replicate PCR was loaded with about 0.2 ug genomic DNA, equivalent to 30,000 or so T cell genomes. Purified libraries were measured with a Qubit 3.0 fluorometer, size-checked on a Bioanalyzer 2100, and measured again with the KAPA Library Quantification kit. Each immunoSEQ 96-well plate was sequenced on its own single-read 150-cycle Illumina NextSeq 550 flow cell. On the authors' methods: Because the immunoSEQ output included only junctional sequences and no quality scores, the filtering could not be the same as the filtering used for full-length reads. Sequences were annotated with PyIR, a Python wrapper for IgBLAST v1.9, using IMGT germline references to assign V/J genes and CDR3. Reads were filtered out if the reads had weak V/J assignments (E-value above 1e-6), no CDR3, stop codons, out-of-frame junctions, or ambiguous translated residues. V3J clonotypes were defined as sequences sharing an identical inferred V gene, J gene, and CDR3 amino acid sequence. Percentage overlap between repertoires was computed as shared unique clonotypes divided by the size of the smaller repertoire. Repertoire richness was assessed with RTK rarefaction, the Chao1 estimator, and Recon v2.1 estimates of unobserved clonotypes. Generation probabilities were computed with OLGA for all TCRbeta clonotypes obtained by the gDNA method from a few donors. This immuneACCESS table, as held by TCRdb, lists in-frame sequences with V and J called but not all clones. Of the missing ones, under half trace to an unresolved V gene in checked studies; the others have no known cause. V and J calls and clone size follow that table, whereas D and trimming were derived from the DNA. The sample has around 620,000 clones on record, 90% to 95% of them singletons. The ten largest make up about 0.11% of the sample.

In regard to this clone: The target of this receptor is not known. The sample holds no much larger clone one base away, and base qualities are not on file.

Points the paper makes about the study in general: Pairwise subsampling led to the expectation that sequencing depth would affect the degree of clonotype sharing among donors. Sharing across a few donors was observed for approximately 4.6% of naive CD4, around 3.5% of naive CD8, about 2.3% of memory CD4, and approximately 0.41% of memory CD8 clonotypes. Even with the large sequencing depth, rarefaction of the sorted-subset datasets indicated that sequencing was incomplete. Because the study included only a small number of donors, the genetic and exposure-history diversity represented was limited. Sampling was restricted to blood, and TCR repertoires in tissue are likely to differ from TCR repertoires in blood. Larger estimated clonotype richness was generally found for naive subsets than for memory subsets. Compared with non-shared clonotypes, clonotypes shared by all four sorted-subset donors had higher generation probabilities.

For the CD8 naive samples, CD45RO-negative cells were positively selected for CCR7, yielding a CD45RA+CCR7+ population from which TemRA cells were excluded. The donors were healthy, HIV-negative adults who had no recently reported acute infections or vaccinations. Every donor was a Caucasian adult residing in Nashville, Tennessee, USA. After blood collection by leukapheresis, PBMCs were isolated using Ficoll-Histopaque density gradient centrifugation and then cryopreserved in the vapor phase of liquid nitrogen. Analytical flow cytometry was used to check the purity and quantity of every magnetically sorted T cell population. Each sorted fraction had its genomic DNA isolated and then quantified by UV absorbance on a Nanodrop 2000c. The receptor comes from a woman in her twenties or thirties in good health. Sequencing input: naive CD8+ T cells sorted from blood. The sample's cell subset or site label is to be understood as: CD45RA+CCR7+.

The DNA reads TGTGCCAGCAGCGGTGACAGCGGGGAGCTGTTTTTT. This gives the protein CASSGDSGELFF. The sequence links TRBV5-6 to TRBJ2-2; perhaps TRBD1 is the D gene, with 5 bases matching. V sheds 4 bases and J sheds 7 bases, leaving 8 bases between their ends. CDR1 and CDR2 are drawn from the germline V gene: SGHDT, YYEEEE. The CDR3 runs 12 amino acids, cysteine and phenylalanine included. The read is trimmed to its CDR3 DNA, 36 bases read in frame from base 1.